A selection of T cell receptor beta chains follows, all from one sample in a study of shared clonotypes between healthy human individuals. TCRdb's copy holds only in-frame clones and misses some; the assay was immunoSEQ multiplex PCR. The sample yields 1.5 million to 1.9 million clones, 95% to 99% seen once. Material: naive CD4+ T cells sorted from blood. These receptors originate from a man younger than 40 in good health. Both conserved end residues are part of each CDR3. The order of the fields is clone size, V gene, J gene, D gene, CDR3 protein, CDR3 DNA. D genes are given only for firm matches. Clone size is not always given. Where it is, it says once, few, many or a class for expanded clones.

size: NA; V: TRBV6-5; J: TRBJ1-1; D: TRBD1; CDR3: CASSPLRTGETEAFF; DNA: TGTGCCAGCAGTCCTCTTAGGACAGGGGAGACTGAAGCTTTCTTT
size: NA; V: TRBV11-2; J: TRBJ1-2; D: NA; CDR3: CASSLAANYGYTF; DNA: TGTGCCAGCAGCTTAGCCGCGAACTATGGCTACACCTTC
size: NA; V: TRBV7-2; J: TRBJ1-1; D: NA; CDR3: CASSFLQEAFF; DNA: TGTGCCAGCAGCTTTCTTCAGGAAGCTTTCTTT
size: few; V: TRBV9; J: TRBJ2-3; D: NA; CDR3: CASSVGGTTDTQYF; DNA: TGTGCCAGCAGCGTAGGCGGGACCACAGATACGCAGTATTTT
size: NA; V: TRBV6-6; J: TRBJ2-7; D: TRBD1; CDR3: CASNHSPGQGAYEQYF; DNA: TGTGCCAGCAACCACAGCCCGGGACAGGGGGCCTACGAGCAGTACTTC
size: NA; V: TRBV5-6; J: TRBJ2-7; D: TRBD1; CDR3: CASSLVRTGGYEQYF; DNA: TGTGCCAGCAGCTTGGTGCGGACAGGGGGATACGAGCAGTACTTC
size: NA; V: TRBV18; J: TRBJ2-1; D: TRBD2; CDR3: CASSPRGLAGPTSYNEQFF; DNA: TGTGCCAGCTCACCACGGGGACTAGCGGGACCAACTTCCTACAATGAGCAGTTCTTC
size: once; V: TRBV10-1; J: TRBJ1-2; D: NA; CDR3: CASSPDRNYGYTF; DNA: TGCGCCAGCAGCCCCGACCGTAACTATGGCTACACCTTC
size: NA; V: TRBV14; J: TRBJ2-1; D: TRBD2; CDR3: CASSLGLTNNEQFF; DNA: TGTGCCAGCAGCCTGGGACTAACAAACAATGAGCAGTTCTTC
size: NA; V: TRBV9; J: TRBJ1-2; D: TRBD1; CDR3: CASSVGAGGMGYGYTF; DNA: TGTGCCAGCAGCGTAGGGGCAGGGGGAATGGGCTATGGCTACACCTTC
size: NA; V: TRBV7-9; J: TRBJ1-2; D: NA; CDR3: CASSNGYTF; DNA: TGTGCCAGCTCAAATGGCTACACCTTC
size: NA; V: TRBV10-3; J: TRBJ2-1; D: NA; CDR3: CAISEKGAAYNEQFF; DNA: TGTGCCATCAGTGAGAAGGGAGCAGCCTACAATGAGCAGTTCTTC
size: NA; V: TRBV5-4; J: TRBJ2-3; D: TRBD2; CDR3: CASSSGGLAGNTQYF; DNA: TGTGCCAGCAGCTCGGGGGGACTAGCGGGGAATACGCAGTATTTT
size: NA; V: TRBV7-9; J: TRBJ2-5; D: TRBD2; CDR3: CASHGGSETQYF; DNA: TGTGCCAGCCACGGGGGGAGTGAGACCCAGTACTTC
size: NA; V: TRBV6-6; J: TRBJ2-7; D: NA; CDR3: CASSYSNTGHYEQYF; DNA: TGTGCCAGCAGTTACTCGAATACAGGCCACTACGAGCAGTACTTC
size: NA; V: TRBV27; J: TRBJ2-3; D: NA; CDR3: CASSFAGMAQYF; DNA: TGTGCCAGCAGTTTCGCCGGGATGGCGCAGTATTTT
size: NA; V: TRBV27; J: TRBJ1-5; D: NA; CDR3: CASSPQAGNQPQHF; DNA: TGTGCCAGCAGTCCTCAGGCCGGGAATCAGCCCCAGCATTTT
size: NA; V: TRBV9; J: TRBJ2-1; D: NA; CDR3: CASSVGDNEQFF; DNA: TGTGCCAGCAGCGTAGGTGACAATGAGCAGTTCTTC
size: NA; V: TRBV10-3; J: TRBJ2-7; D: NA; CDR3: CAIIQGGEQYF; DNA: TGTGCCATCATTCAGGGCGGCGAGCAGTACTTC
size: NA; V: TRBV2; J: TRBJ1-2; D: TRBD1; CDR3: CASRDRESNGYTF; DNA: TGTGCCAGCAGGGACAGGGAGAGCAATGGCTACACCTTC
size: NA; V: TRBV5-1; J: TRBJ1-1; D: TRBD1; CDR3: CASEGQGNTEAFF; DNA: TGCGCCAGCGAGGGACAGGGGAACACTGAAGCTTTCTTT
size: NA; V: TRBV19; J: TRBJ2-7; D: TRBD2; CDR3: CASSMGLARYEQYF; DNA: TGTGCCAGTAGTATGGGACTAGCGCGGTACGAGCAGTACTTC
size: NA; V: TRBV7-9; J: TRBJ2-1; D: TRBD2; CDR3: CASSSEVVLAGDSYNEQFF; DNA: TGTGCCAGCAGCTCCGAGGTGGTACTAGCGGGAGATTCCTACAATGAGCAGTTCTTC
size: NA; V: TRBV6-6; J: TRBJ2-3; D: TRBD2; CDR3: CASNKAGAGTDTQYF; DNA: TGTGCCAGCAACAAAGCGGGAGCTGGCACAGATACGCAGTATTTT
size: once; V: TRBV19; J: TRBJ2-7; D: TRBD1; CDR3: CASTPGQGNYEQYF; DNA: TGTGCCAGTACTCCGGGACAGGGGAACTACGAGCAGTACTTC
size: NA; V: TRBV7-9; J: TRBJ2-1; D: TRBD2; CDR3: CASSFGLAAPYNEQFF; DNA: TGTGCCAGCAGCTTCGGACTAGCGGCCCCCTACAATGAGCAGTTCTTC
size: NA; V: TRBV19; J: TRBJ2-7; D: NA; CDR3: CASSTSRGSYEQYF; DNA: TGTGCCAGTAGTACCTCTAGAGGGAGCTACGAGCAGTACTTC
size: NA; V: TRBV5-4; J: TRBJ2-2; D: NA; CDR3: CASSLASNTGELFF; DNA: TGTGCCAGCAGCTTAGCCAGTAACACCGGGGAGCTGTTTTTT
size: NA; V: TRBV5-1; J: TRBJ1-2; D: NA; CDR3: CASRIKGGYTF; DNA: TGCGCCAGCAGAATAAAGGGTGGCTACACCTTC
size: NA; V: TRBV7-2; J: TRBJ2-7; D: NA; CDR3: CASSLALRDYEQYF; DNA: TGTGCCAGCAGCTTAGCCCTAAGGGACTACGAGCAGTACTTC
size: NA; V: TRBV5-4; J: TRBJ2-3; D: NA; CDR3: CASSRTVTDTQYF; DNA: TGTGCCAGCAGCCGGACAGTGACAGATACGCAGTATTTT
size: once; V: TRBV27; J: TRBJ2-1; D: TRBD2; CDR3: CASSPRLAGYNEQFF; DNA: TGTGCCAGCAGTCCCAGACTAGCGGGCTACAATGAGCAGTTCTTC
size: NA; V: TRBV10-3; J: TRBJ2-2; D: TRBD2; CDR3: CAIRLAGNTGELFF; DNA: TGTGCCATCAGACTAGCGGGGAACACCGGGGAGCTGTTTTTT